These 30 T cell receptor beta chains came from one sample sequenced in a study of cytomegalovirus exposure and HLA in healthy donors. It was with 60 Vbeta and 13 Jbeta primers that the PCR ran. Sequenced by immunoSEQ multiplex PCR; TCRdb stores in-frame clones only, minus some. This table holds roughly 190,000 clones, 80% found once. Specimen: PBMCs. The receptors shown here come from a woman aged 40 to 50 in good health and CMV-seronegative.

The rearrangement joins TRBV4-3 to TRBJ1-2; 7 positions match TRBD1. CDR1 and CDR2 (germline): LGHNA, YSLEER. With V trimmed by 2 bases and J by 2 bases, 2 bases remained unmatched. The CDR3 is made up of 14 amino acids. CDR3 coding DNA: TGCGCCAGCAGCCAAATAGGGGGCAACTATGGCTACACCTTC. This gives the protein CASSQIGGNYGYTF.

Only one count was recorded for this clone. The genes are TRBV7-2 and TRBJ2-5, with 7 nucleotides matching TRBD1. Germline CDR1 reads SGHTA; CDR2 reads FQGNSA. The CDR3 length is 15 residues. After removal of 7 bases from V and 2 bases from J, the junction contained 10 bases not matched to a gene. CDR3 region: CASIYGQVNQETQYF. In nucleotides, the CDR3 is TGTGCCAGCATCTACGGACAGGTCAATCAAGAGACCCAGTACTTC.

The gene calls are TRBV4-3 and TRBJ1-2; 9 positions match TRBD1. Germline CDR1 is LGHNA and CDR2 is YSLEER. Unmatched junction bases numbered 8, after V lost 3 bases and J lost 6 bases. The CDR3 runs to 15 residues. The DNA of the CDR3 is TGCGCCAGCAGCCAGGGACAGGGAGGATGGGATGGCTACACCTTC. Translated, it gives CASSQGQGGWDGYTF.

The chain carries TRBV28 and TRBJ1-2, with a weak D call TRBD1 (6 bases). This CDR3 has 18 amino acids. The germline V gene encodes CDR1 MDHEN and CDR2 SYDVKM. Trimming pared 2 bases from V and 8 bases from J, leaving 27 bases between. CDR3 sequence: CASSLLGFTEGGVGGYTF. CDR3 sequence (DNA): TGTGCCAGCAGTTTACTGGGATTTACCGAAGGGGGTGTGGGGGGCTACACCTTC.

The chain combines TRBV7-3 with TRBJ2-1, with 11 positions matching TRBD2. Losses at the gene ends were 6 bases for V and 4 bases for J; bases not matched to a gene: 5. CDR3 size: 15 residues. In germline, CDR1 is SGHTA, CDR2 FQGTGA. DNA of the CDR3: TGTGCCAGCAGTTTCGGACTAGCGGGTTACAATGAGCAGTTCTTC. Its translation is CASSFGLAGYNEQFF.

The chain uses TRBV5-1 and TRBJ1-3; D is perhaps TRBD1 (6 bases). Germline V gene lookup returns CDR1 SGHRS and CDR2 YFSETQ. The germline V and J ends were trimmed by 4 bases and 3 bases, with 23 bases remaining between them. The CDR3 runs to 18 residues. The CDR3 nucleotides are TGCGCCAGCAGCCCCAGCCTACAGGGCAACTCTGGTGGAAACACCATATATTTT. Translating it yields CASSPSLQGNSGGNTIYF.

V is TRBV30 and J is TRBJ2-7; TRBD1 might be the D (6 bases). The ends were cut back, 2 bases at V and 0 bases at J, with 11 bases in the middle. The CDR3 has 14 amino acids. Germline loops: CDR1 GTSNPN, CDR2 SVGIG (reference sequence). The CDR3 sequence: CAWSRDTSSYEQYF. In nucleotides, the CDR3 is TGTGCCTGGAGTCGGGACACCAGCTCCTACGAGCAGTACTTC.

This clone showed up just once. CDR3 bases: TGTGCCAGCTCACCTCTTTTAGTCCTCATGAACACTGAAGCTTTCTTT. This codes for CASSPLLVLMNTEAFF. V and J are TRBV18 and TRBJ1-1; D not resolved. The CDR3 has 16 residues. CDR1 and CDR2 (germline): KGHSH, LQKENI. Trimming stripped 3 bases from V and 0 bases from J, with 14 bases between.

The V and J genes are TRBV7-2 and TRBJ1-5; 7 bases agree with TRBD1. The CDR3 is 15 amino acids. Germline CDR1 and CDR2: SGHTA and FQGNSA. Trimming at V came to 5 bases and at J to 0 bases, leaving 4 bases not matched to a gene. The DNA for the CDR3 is TGTGCCAGCAGCCAACAGGGGTATAGCAATCAGCCCCAGCATTTT. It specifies CASSQQGYSNQPQHF.

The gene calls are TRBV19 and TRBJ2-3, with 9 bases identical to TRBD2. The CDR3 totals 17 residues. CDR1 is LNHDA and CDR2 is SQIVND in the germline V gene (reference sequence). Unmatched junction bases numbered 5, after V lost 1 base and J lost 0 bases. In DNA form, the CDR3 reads TGTGCCAGTAGTATAGTTTTCCTAGCGGGAAGCACAGATACGCAGTATTTT. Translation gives CASSIVFLAGSTDTQYF.

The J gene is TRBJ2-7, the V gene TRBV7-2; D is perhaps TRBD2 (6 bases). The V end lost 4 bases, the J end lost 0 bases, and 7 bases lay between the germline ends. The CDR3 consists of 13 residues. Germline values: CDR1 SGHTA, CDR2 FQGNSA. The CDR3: CASSWDSSYEQYF. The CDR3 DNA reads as TGTGCCAGCAGCTGGGACTCCTCCTACGAGCAGTACTTC.

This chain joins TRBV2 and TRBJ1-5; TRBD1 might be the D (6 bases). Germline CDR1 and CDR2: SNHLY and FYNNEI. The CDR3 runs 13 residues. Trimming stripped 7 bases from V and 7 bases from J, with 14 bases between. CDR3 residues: CASNRGRGQPQHF. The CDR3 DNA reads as TGTGCCAGCAATCGGGGGAGGGGGCAGCCCCAGCATTTT.

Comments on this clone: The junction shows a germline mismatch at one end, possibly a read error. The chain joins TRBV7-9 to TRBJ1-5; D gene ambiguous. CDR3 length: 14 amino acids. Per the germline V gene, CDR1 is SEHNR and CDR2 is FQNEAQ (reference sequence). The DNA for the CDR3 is TGTTCCAGCAGCTTACCAGGTAGCAATCAGCCCCAGCATTTT. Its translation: CSSSLPGSNQPQHF.

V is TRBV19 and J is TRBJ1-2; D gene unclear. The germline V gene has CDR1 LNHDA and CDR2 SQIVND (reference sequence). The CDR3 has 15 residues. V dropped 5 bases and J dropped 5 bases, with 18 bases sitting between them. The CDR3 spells CASSFPEEGGYGYTF. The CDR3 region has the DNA TGTGCCAGTAGTTTCCCGGAGGAGGGCGGGTATGGCTACACCTTC.

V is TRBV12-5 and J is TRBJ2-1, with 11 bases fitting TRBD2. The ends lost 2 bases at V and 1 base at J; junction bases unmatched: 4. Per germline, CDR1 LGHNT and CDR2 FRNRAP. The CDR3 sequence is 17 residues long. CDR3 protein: CASGLSRLAGSYNEQFF. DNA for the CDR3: TGTGCTAGTGGTTTGAGCCGACTAGCGGGATCCTACAATGAGCAGTTCTTC.

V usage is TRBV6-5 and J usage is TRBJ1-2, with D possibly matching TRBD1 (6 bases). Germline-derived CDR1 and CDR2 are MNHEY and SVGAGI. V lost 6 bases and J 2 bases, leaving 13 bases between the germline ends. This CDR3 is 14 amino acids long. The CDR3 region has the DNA TGTGCCAGCAGAACCTCCGGACAGAACTATGGCTACACCTTC. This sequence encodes CASRTSGQNYGYTF.

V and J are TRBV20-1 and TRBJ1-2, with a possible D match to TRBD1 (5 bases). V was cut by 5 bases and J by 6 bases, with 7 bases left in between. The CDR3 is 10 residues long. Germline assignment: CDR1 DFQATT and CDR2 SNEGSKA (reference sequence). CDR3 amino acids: CSALDNGYTF. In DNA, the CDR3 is TGCAGTGCTCTGGACAATGGCTACACCTTC.

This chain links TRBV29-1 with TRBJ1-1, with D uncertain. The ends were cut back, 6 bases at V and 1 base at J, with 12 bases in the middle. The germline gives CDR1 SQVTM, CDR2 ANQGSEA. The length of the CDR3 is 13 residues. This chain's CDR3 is CSVTEGGNTEAFF. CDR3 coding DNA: TGCAGCGTCACCGAAGGCGGGAACACTGAAGCTTTCTTT.

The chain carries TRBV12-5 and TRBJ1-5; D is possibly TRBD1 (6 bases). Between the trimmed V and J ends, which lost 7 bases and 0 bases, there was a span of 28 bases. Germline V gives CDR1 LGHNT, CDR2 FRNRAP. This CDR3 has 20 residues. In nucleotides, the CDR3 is TGTGCTAGTGCCATGACTCTCGGGACAACCGCGACTCATAGCAATCAGCCCCAGCATTTT. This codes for CASAMTLGTTATHSNQPQHF.

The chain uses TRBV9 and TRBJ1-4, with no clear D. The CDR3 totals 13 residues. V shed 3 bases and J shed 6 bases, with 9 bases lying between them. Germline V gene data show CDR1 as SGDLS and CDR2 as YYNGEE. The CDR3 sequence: CASSGRTDEKLFF. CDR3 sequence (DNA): TGTGCCAGCAGCGGCCGGACTGATGAAAAACTGTTTTTT.

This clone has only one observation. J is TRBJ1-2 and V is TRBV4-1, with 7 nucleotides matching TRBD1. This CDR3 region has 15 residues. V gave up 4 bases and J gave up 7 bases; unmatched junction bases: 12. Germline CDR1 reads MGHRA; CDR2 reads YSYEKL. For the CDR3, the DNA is TGCGCCAGCAGCCCCGAAAGCACAGGGGTCTCTGGCTACACCTTC. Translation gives CASSPESTGVSGYTF.

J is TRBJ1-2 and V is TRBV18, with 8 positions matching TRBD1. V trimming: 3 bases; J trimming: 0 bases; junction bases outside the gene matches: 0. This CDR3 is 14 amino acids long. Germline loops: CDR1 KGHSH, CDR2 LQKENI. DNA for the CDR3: TGTGCCAGCTCACCGGGACAGGCTAACTATGGCTACACCTTC. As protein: CASSPGQANYGYTF. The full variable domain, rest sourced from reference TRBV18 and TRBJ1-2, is NAGVMQNPRHLVRRRGQEARLRCSPMKGHSHVYWYRQLPEEGLKFMVYLQKENIIDESGMPKERFSAEFPKEGPSILRIQQVVRGDSAAYFCASSPGQANYGYTFGSGTRLTVV.

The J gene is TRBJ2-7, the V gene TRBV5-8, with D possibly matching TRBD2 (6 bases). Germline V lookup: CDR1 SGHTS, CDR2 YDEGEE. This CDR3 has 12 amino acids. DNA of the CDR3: TGTGCCAGCAGCTTGTCGGGGACGGGGGTGCACGTC. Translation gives CASSLSGTGVHV.

Here the CDR3 reads CASSIGRGRQPQHF. CDR3 sequence (DNA): TGTGCCAGTAGTATTGGCAGGGGGCGACAGCCCCAGCATTTT. V usage is TRBV19 and J usage is TRBJ1-5; 8 bases are a match to TRBD1. Germline CDR1 is LNHDA and CDR2 is SQIVND (reference sequence). The CDR3 loop spans 14 amino acids. With V trimmed by 3 bases and J by 7 bases, 5 bases remained unmatched.

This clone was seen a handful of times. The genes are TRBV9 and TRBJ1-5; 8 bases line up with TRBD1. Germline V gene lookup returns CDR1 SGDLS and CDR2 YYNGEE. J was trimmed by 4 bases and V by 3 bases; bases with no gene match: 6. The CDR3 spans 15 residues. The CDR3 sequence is CASSADTGGNQPQHF. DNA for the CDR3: TGTGCCAGCAGCGCGGATACAGGGGGGAATCAGCCCCAGCATTTT.

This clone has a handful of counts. Here the CDR3 reads CASSTSGPEHEQYF. CDR3 DNA: TGTGCCAGCAGTACTAGCGGCCCGGAGCACGAGCAGTACTTC. The rearrangement joins TRBV27 to TRBJ2-7; 8 bases fit TRBD2. V lost 5 bases to trimming and J lost 5 bases; unmatched junction nucleotides: 8. The CDR3 spans 14 residues. In germline, CDR1 is MNHEY, CDR2 SMNVEV (reference sequence).

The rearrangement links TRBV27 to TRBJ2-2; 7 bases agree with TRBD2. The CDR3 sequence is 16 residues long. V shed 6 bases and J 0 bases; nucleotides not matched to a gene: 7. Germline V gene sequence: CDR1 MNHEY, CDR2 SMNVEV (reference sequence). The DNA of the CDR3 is TGTGCCAGCAGGGCTACGGGACTATCGAACACCGGGGAGCTGTTTTTT. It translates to CASRATGLSNTGELFF.

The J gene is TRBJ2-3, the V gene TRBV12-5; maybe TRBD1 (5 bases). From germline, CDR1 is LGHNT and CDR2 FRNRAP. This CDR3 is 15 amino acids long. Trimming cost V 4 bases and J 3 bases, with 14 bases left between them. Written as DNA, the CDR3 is TGTGCTAGTGGTTCGGACACAGCTCGAACAGATACGCAGTATTTT. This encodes CASGSDTARTDTQYF.

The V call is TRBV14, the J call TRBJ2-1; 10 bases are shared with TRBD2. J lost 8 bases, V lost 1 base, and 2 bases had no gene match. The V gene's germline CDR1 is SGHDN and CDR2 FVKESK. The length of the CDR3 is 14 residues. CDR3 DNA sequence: TGTGCCAGCAGCCAAGCGCTAGCGGGGGATGAGCAGTTCTTC. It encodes CASSQALAGDEQFF.

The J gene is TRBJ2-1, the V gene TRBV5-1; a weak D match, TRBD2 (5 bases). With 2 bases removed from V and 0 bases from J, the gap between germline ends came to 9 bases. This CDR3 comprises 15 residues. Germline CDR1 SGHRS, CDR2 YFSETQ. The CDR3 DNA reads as TGCGCCAGCAGCTTTAGCGCCCCCTCCTACAATGAGCAGTTCTTC. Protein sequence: CASSFSAPSYNEQFF.